This paragraph reports one T cell receptor beta chain. Its antigen remains unidentified. The source of the sample is a study of cytomegalovirus exposure and HLA in healthy donors. Unrecorded immune exposures were likely, despite nominal health at sampling. Study results and caveats: For TCR beta chains, V- and J-gene trimming was later linked to a missense DCLRE1C variant. About 87% or about 30% of the time was how often most TCR beta V segments were productive, according to an earlier analysis. Rarity characterized most TCR sequences, yet some public TCRs appeared in many donors.

Both 60 Vbeta primers and 13 Jbeta primers went into the PCR. The protocol was immunoSEQ multiplex PCR, while the TCRdb copy is restricted to in-frame clones and leaves out a portion. The table lists about 130,000 clones, 65% to 90% of them singletons, with less than 3% in the top ten. The germline CDR1 and CDR2 sequences are SGHRS and YFSETQ. V was clipped by 0 bases and J by 4 bases, with 17 bases between them. The CDR3 covers 16 residues. The specimen was PBMCs. This clonotype originated in a man between 50 and 59 years old in good health and CMV-seronegative. This chain connects TRBV5-1 to TRBJ2-7; weak D call: TRBD2 (6 bases). The CDR3 bases are TGCGCCAGCAGCTTGGCGGGCGGGGTTTCAACGTACGAGCAGTACTTC. The encoded protein is CASSLAGGVSTYEQYF. The full variable domain, with the rest looked up from reference TRBV5-1 and TRBJ2-7, is KAGVTQTPRYLIKTRGQQVTLSCSPISGHRSVSWYQQTPGQGLQFLFEYFSETQRNKGNFPGRFSGRQFSNSRSEMNVSTLELGDSALYLCASSLAGGVSTYEQYFGPGTRLTVT.